The TCR beta chain under discussion was sequenced for a study of OX40 agonist ivuxolimab in advanced cancers. About the study: Hepatocellular carcinoma, melanoma, renal cell or head and neck cancer affected the dose-escalation patients. Cohort: around 83% men, mean age 60, aged roughly 23 to 79.

The germline gives CDR1 MNHEY, CDR2 SVGAGI. The CDR3 consists of 13 residues. Trimming took 6 bases from V and 1 from J, leaving 9 bases between them. Generated by immunoSEQ multiplex PCR, the TCRdb table keeps only in-frame clones and is missing some. The top ten clones hold around 0.31% of a sample with 150,000 to 190,000 clones, approximately 94% of them seen once. The cohort excluded patients with autoimmune disease history or systemic immunosuppression. This chain joins TRBV6-5 and TRBJ1-2, with TRBD1 as a possible D gene (6 bases). The sequence was collected from an adult with an advanced solid tumor such as melanoma, head and neck, liver or kidney cancer. Source: CD4+ or CD8+ T cells sorted from blood, taken in a trial of the OX40 agonist ivuxolimab. This chain's CDR3 is CASSGQINYGYTF. In DNA, the CDR3 is TGTGCCAGCAGCGGACAGATTAACTATGGCTACACCTTC.